What follows describes a single TCR beta chain. The antigen is undetermined. The germline V gene has CDR1 MNHEY and CDR2 SMNVEV (reference sequence). With V trimmed by 5 bases and J by 2 bases, 7 bases remained unmatched. The CDR3 spans 15 residues. The data are from a study of cytomegalovirus exposure and HLA in healthy donors. Study conclusions and caveats: It was reportedly the case that the classifier diagnosed cytomegalovirus status with high specificity and sensitivity.

The donors were members of the approximately 120-subject validation cohort (separate from the roughly 660-subject first cohort). Assay: immunoSEQ multiplex PCR; the TCRdb copy retains only in-frame clones and omits some. The table has nearly 80,000 clones, approximately 93% seen once. The TCR originated in a woman between 25 and 40 years old in good health and CMV-seronegative. The chain carries TRBV27 and TRBJ2-3; 7 bases fit TRBD1. Specimen: PBMCs. CDR3 in DNA: TGTGCCAGCAGTACCCGACAGGGCTTCACAGATACGCAGTATTTT. Its protein product is CASSTRQGFTDTQYF.